This T cell receptor beta chain was identified during a study of PD-L1 blockade in urothelial cancer. About the study: Treatment start was followed by blood analysis at 3 weeks (second dose) and again at 6 weeks. Median blood clonality was roughly 0.072, with 82,636 unique TCRs. Study results and caveats: The study found that durable-benefit patients expanded tumor-associated blood clones more at 3 weeks.

TCRdb's table, derived via immunoSEQ multiplex PCR, lists solely in-frame clones and lacks some. The data contain tens of thousands of clones, around 81% of them singletons. This clone was seen only a few times. No antigen is known for it. J was trimmed by 2 bases and V by 4 bases; bases with no gene match: 4. The CDR3 is 15 amino acids. Germline V gene sequence: CDR1 SGHDN, CDR2 FVKESK. The time point denotes: pretreatment peripheral blood. Anywhere from 1 to 8 samples came from each patient, spanning pretreatment and on-treatment. The sequence was obtained from an older man with urothelial cancer. This specimen was PBMCs, taken around atezolizumab (anti-PD-L1) treatment. The rearrangement joins TRBV14 to TRBJ1-2, with 10 positions matching TRBD1. The CDR3 nucleotides read TGTGCCAGCAGCCCCCCGGGACAGGGGAACTATGGCTACACCTTC. It translates to CASSPPGQGNYGYTF.